The 30 T cell receptor beta chains in this list originate from one sample, sequenced in a study of blood T cell repertoires in COVID-19. The repertoire was sequenced with immunoSEQ multiplex PCR; TCRdb's copy has only in-frame clones and lacks some. The data contain about 430,000 clones, around 89% of them singletons. Specimen: PBMCs or T cells enriched from blood (not recorded which). These receptors all come from a man aged 25-40 years who had recovered from COVID-19.

The CDR3 is CASSHRGQNIQYF. The CDR3 nucleotides are TGTGCCAGCAGTCACAGGGGACAGAACATTCAGTACTTC. V and J are TRBV7-9 and TRBJ2-4, with 7 bases lining up with TRBD1. Germline V lookup: CDR1 SEHNR, CDR2 FQNEAQ (reference sequence). This CDR3 comprises 13 residues. The trim removed 6 bases at V and 7 bases at J, leaving 6 bases unmatched.

The rearrangement joins TRBV7-6 to TRBJ2-6; TRBD2 might be the D (6 bases). The CDR3 runs 15 residues. Germline V lookup: CDR1 SGHVS, CDR2 FNYEAQ. The V end was cut by 3 bases, the J end by 3 bases, with 9 bases between. The CDR3 nucleotides are TGTGCCAGCAGCTTGGGGGGTAATGGGGCCAACGTCCTGACTTTC. It specifies CASSLGGNGANVLTF.

The gene calls are TRBV12-2 and TRBJ2-6; the D call in the table, TRBD2, was not verified against the DNA. TRBV12-2 is a listed pseudogene. The CDR3 extends over 21 amino acids. The CDR3 sequence is CASRLALRSPEGRSGANVLTF. Here the CDR3 DNA reads TGTGCAAGTCGCTTAGCGCTTCGGTCGCCCGAGGGGAGGTCTGGGGCCAACGTCCTGACTTTC.

The gene calls are TRBV10-1 and TRBJ1-1, with 7 bases aligning to TRBD1. V shed 7 bases and J 1 base; nucleotides not matched to a gene: 9. This CDR3 contains 15 residues. Germline CDR1 and CDR2: WNHNN and SYGVQD (reference sequence). CDR3 sequence: CASIRADRANTEAFF. The DNA of the CDR3 is TGCGCCAGCATTCGGGCCGACAGGGCGAACACTGAAGCTTTCTTT.

The V and J genes are TRBV4-1 and TRBJ1-6; TRBD1 might be the D (5 bases). The CDR3 runs 14 residues. Per germline, CDR1 MGHRA and CDR2 YSYEKL. Trimming pared 5 bases from V and 7 bases from J, leaving 12 bases between. The CDR3 nucleotides read TGCGCCAGCAGCTGGGGCAATCCGAATTCACCCCTCCACTTT. This gives the protein CASSWGNPNSPLHF.

The V and J genes are TRBV25-1 and TRBJ2-5; 10 bases line up with TRBD2. Germline CDR1 is MGHDK and CDR2 is SYGVNS. J lost 5 bases, V lost 5 bases, and 11 bases had no gene match. CDR3 length: 16 amino acids. This CDR3 reads CASSQAGGVFLETQYF. CDR3 in DNA: TGTGCCAGCAGTCAAGCGGGAGGGGTCTTTTTGGAGACCCAGTACTTC.

The chain has TRBV7-3 and TRBJ2-1, with D hard to call. The CDR3 is 14 residues long. With 3 bases removed from V and 5 bases from J, the gap between germline ends came to 11 bases. CDR1 and CDR2 (germline): SGHTA, FQGTGA. The CDR3 loop is CASSFDRVDNEQFF. The CDR3 nucleotides are TGTGCCAGCAGCTTTGACCGGGTCGACAATGAGCAGTTCTTC.

This sequence joins TRBV20-1 and TRBJ1-6; D call uncertain. Germline V lookup: CDR1 DFQATT, CDR2 SNEGSKA (reference sequence). The V and J ends lost 3 bases and 3 bases respectively, with 3 bases between them. The CDR3 runs to 12 residues. DNA of the CDR3: TGCAGTGCTAGTCGCTATAATTCACCCCTCCACTTT. Its translation: CSASRYNSPLHF.

The chain carries TRBV19 and TRBJ1-4, with 9 positions matching TRBD1. V dropped 6 bases and J dropped 0; count of bases not matched to a gene: 8. CDR3 length: 17 amino acids. The germline V gene has CDR1 LNHDA and CDR2 SQIVND (reference sequence). The CDR3: CASSSGTGPATNEKLFF. For the CDR3, the DNA is TGTGCCAGTAGCTCCGGGACAGGGCCTGCAACTAATGAAAAACTGTTTTTT.

V and J are TRBV15 and TRBJ1-5; 8 bases agree with TRBD1. J was trimmed by 4 bases and V by 1 base; bases with no gene match: 15. Germline V gene data show CDR1 as LNHNV and CDR2 as YYDKDF (reference sequence). The CDR3 has 19 amino acids. This CDR3 is CATSRGKTGAIGRNQPQHF. DNA for the CDR3: TGTGCCACCAGCAGAGGAAAGACAGGGGCAATTGGTCGAAATCAGCCCCAGCATTTT.

This clone was seen only once. V and J are TRBV7-9 and TRBJ2-3; the match to TRBD2 covers 7 bases. The CDR3 is made up of 16 amino acids. Germline V CDR1 and CDR2: SEHNR, FQNEAQ (reference sequence). V lost 2 bases and J lost 2; bases outside the gene matches: 7. CDR3 loop: CASSLLLADYTDTQYF. The CDR3 bases are TGTGCCAGCAGCTTACTCCTAGCGGACTACACAGATACGCAGTATTTT.

The rearrangement joins TRBV10-3 to TRBJ1-1; the D gene is possibly TRBD1 (6 bases). Trimming stripped 6 bases from V and 1 base from J, with 9 bases between. CDR1 is ENHRY and CDR2 is SYGVKD in the germline V gene. CDR3 length: 13 residues. CDR3 region: CAISTGQNTEAFF. CDR3 DNA sequence: TGTGCCATCAGCACGGGACAGAACACTGAAGCTTTCTTT.

The rearrangement uses TRBV9 and TRBJ1-2; TRBD1 aligns across 12 bases. From germline, CDR1 is SGDLS and CDR2 YYNGEE. With 1 base clipped from V and 5 bases from J, the junction kept 6 bases outside the gene matches. CDR3 length: 16 amino acids. As DNA, the CDR3 is TGTGCCAGCAGCGTAACCGGGACAGGGGGCGCATATGGCTACACCTTC. Protein sequence: CASSVTGTGGAYGYTF.

J is TRBJ1-3 and V is TRBV6-6; TRBD1 aligns across 8 bases. The CDR3 is 15 amino acids. With 2 bases clipped from V and 7 bases from J, the junction kept 7 bases outside the gene matches. In germline, CDR1 is MNHNY, CDR2 SVGAGI (reference sequence). CDR3 sequence reads: CASSYLGQGANTIYF. The CDR3 bases are TGTGCCAGCAGTTACCTGGGCCAGGGGGCGAACACCATATATTTT.

The genes are TRBV3-1 (or the pseudogene TRBV3-2) and TRBJ2-5; 7 bases agree with TRBD1. V shed 2 bases and J 0 bases; nucleotides not matched to a gene: 6. This CDR3 region has 16 residues. The germline V gene has CDR1 LGHDT and CDR2 YNNKEL (reference sequence). In DNA form, the CDR3 reads TGTGCCAGCAGCCAAATTACCGGGACAGACCAAGAGACCCAGTACTTC. It yields the protein CASSQITGTDQETQYF.

The chain employs TRBV6-5 and TRBJ2-3, with D hard to call. Per germline, CDR1 MNHEY and CDR2 SVGAGI. The CDR3 runs to 11 residues. V dropped 4 bases and J dropped 4 bases, with 3 bases sitting between them. The CDR3 DNA reads as TGTGCCAGCAGTTCTCCAGATACGCAGTATTTT. Protein product: CASSSPDTQYF.

The rearrangement uses TRBV11-2 and TRBJ2-7; D is undetermined. Germline V gives CDR1 SGHAT, CDR2 FQNNGV. The CDR3 runs to 14 residues. Trimming left V 7 bases short and J 1 base short, with 14 bases between. The CDR3 region has the DNA TGTGCCAGCACCCCCCTTGTCCTGTCCTACGAGCAGTACTTC. Protein product: CASTPLVLSYEQYF.

The gene calls are TRBV7-5 and TRBJ2-7; the D call of TRBD1 is as the table states it, not checked on the DNA. TRBV7-5 is described as a pseudogene. CDR3 length: 20 residues. The CDR3 DNA reads TGTGTCAGAAGCTTAGCCCCCTCATTACTTGCAGGGGGCGAGATTTACGAGCAGTACTTC. Amino acid sequence: CVRSLAPSLLAGGEIYEQYF.

The chain recombines TRBV5-4 with TRBJ2-1; possibly TRBD2 for D (6 bases). This CDR3 is built from 16 residues. Deletions cut 0 bases from V and 7 bases from J, with 17 bases between. Germline assignment: CDR1 SGHNT and CDR2 YYREEE (reference sequence). The CDR3, as DNA: TGTGCCAGCAGCTTGGGCGAGCCTGGGGGGTGGAATGAGCAGTTCTTC. The encoded protein is CASSLGEPGGWNEQFF.

The chain is built from TRBV15 and TRBJ2-2, with TRBD1 as a possible D gene (6 bases). This CDR3 is built from 15 residues. V shed 8 bases and J shed 2 bases, with 15 bases lying between them. Per the germline V gene, CDR1 is LNHNV and CDR2 is YYDKDF (reference sequence). This CDR3 is CATGLGGLNTGELFF. CDR3 bases: TGTGCCACCGGGCTTGGGGGCCTAAACACCGGGGAGCTGTTTTTT.

The rearrangement joins TRBV3-1 (or the pseudogene TRBV3-2) to TRBJ1-5; unclear D gene. Germline V lookup: CDR1 LGHDT, CDR2 YNNKEL (reference sequence). The length of the CDR3 is 14 residues. V lost 1 base to trimming and J lost 2 bases, with 6 bases between them. The CDR3 sequence is CASSQGPRNQPQHF. The CDR3 DNA is TGTGCCAGCAGCCAAGGGCCGCGCAATCAGCCCCAGCATTTT.

The gene calls are TRBV12-3 or TRBV12-4 and TRBJ2-1; D is possibly TRBD2 (5 bases). V was clipped by 6 bases and J by 13 bases, with 13 bases between them. This CDR3 spans 11 amino acids. CDR3 protein: CASSQLVPQFF. In nucleotides, the CDR3 is TGTGCCAGCAGCCAACTAGTTCCCCAGTTCTTC.

The rearrangement links TRBV19 to TRBJ2-6; D may be TRBD2 (6 bases). The CDR3 totals 18 residues. Germline CDR1 reads LNHDA; CDR2 reads SQIVND (reference sequence). V dropped 5 bases and J dropped 2 bases, with 19 bases sitting between them. The CDR3 loop reads CASSPFWREMAGANVLTF. As DNA, the CDR3 is TGTGCCAGTAGTCCCTTTTGGAGGGAGATGGCTGGGGCCAACGTCCTGACTTTC. The whole variable domain, filled in from reference TRBV19 and TRBJ2-6, reads DGGITQSPKYLFRKEGQNVTLSCEQNLNHDAMYWYRQDPGQGLRLIYYSQIVNDFQKGDIAEGYSVSREKKESFPLTVTSAQKNPTAFYLCASSPFWREMAGANVLTFGAGSRLTVL.

This sequence joins TRBV18 and TRBJ2-3; TRBD1 might be the D (5 bases). Germline V CDR1 and CDR2: KGHSH, LQKENI. V was trimmed by 3 bases and J by 3 bases, leaving 19 bases between them. This CDR3 has 17 amino acids. The CDR3 region has the DNA TGTGCCAGCTCACCTCAAAGTTGGGGAAGGGGTACAGATACGCAGTATTTT. This gives the protein CASSPQSWGRGTDTQYF.

This clone appeared a few times. The chain has TRBV12-5 and TRBJ2-5; 9 bases are a match to TRBD1. Unmatched junction bases numbered 9, after V lost 5 bases and J lost 5 bases. CDR3 size: 15 residues. Germline V gives CDR1 LGHNT, CDR2 FRNRAP. In DNA form, the CDR3 reads TGTGCTAGTGGTCTTCCAGGACAGGGGTTGGAGACCCAGTACTTC. It translates to CASGLPGQGLETQYF.

The rearrangement uses TRBV6-5 and TRBJ2-1; no firm D call. This CDR3 region has 14 residues. V lost 10 bases and J 0 bases, leaving 13 bases between the germline ends. Germline V CDR1 and CDR2: MNHEY, SVGAGI. The CDR3 is CATLSVSSYNEQFF. DNA of the CDR3: TGTGCCACCTTAAGCGTAAGCTCCTACAATGAGCAGTTCTTC.

A remark on this clone: The germline gene is not matched at one end of the junction; a read error may be the cause. In the same sample, other DNA sequences code for this CDR3. V usage is TRBV12-5 and J usage is TRBJ2-7, with D possibly matching TRBD2 (6 bases). Germline V lookup: CDR1 LGHNT, CDR2 FRNRAP. There are 12 residues in the CDR3. The CDR3 DNA reads TGTGCCAGTGGTAGACTAGTCTACGAGCAGTACTTC. Residues: CASGRLVYEQYF.

The gene calls are TRBV7-9 and TRBJ2-7, with 11 bases matching TRBD2. The CDR3 is 15 residues long. Germline CDR1 reads SEHNR; CDR2 reads FQNEAQ (reference sequence). V lost 4 bases to trimming and J lost 3 bases; unmatched junction nucleotides: 5. In DNA form, the CDR3 reads TGTGCCAGCAGCTCCACGGGACTAGCGGTCTACGAGCAGTACTTC. It yields the protein CASSSTGLAVYEQYF.

The V and J genes are TRBV27 and TRBJ2-1, with a possible D match to TRBD2 (5 bases). The germline gives CDR1 MNHEY, CDR2 SMNVEV (reference sequence). V lost 2 bases, J lost 2 bases, and 10 bases lay in between. The CDR3 extends over 15 amino acids. Here the CDR3 DNA reads TGTGCCAGCAGTTTAATTGAGGGCACCTACAATGAGCAGTTCTTC. This codes for CASSLIEGTYNEQFF.

This chain links TRBV10-2 with TRBJ2-3, with 9 bases matching TRBD2. This CDR3 has 18 amino acids. The junction had 10 bases not matched to a gene; V was cut back by 0 bases and J by 3 bases. The germline V gene has CDR1 WSHSY and CDR2 SAAADI. CDR3 in amino acids: CASSESDRREGGTDTQYF. The DNA of the CDR3 is TGCGCCAGCAGTGAGTCGGATAGGCGGGAGGGCGGGACAGATACGCAGTATTTT.